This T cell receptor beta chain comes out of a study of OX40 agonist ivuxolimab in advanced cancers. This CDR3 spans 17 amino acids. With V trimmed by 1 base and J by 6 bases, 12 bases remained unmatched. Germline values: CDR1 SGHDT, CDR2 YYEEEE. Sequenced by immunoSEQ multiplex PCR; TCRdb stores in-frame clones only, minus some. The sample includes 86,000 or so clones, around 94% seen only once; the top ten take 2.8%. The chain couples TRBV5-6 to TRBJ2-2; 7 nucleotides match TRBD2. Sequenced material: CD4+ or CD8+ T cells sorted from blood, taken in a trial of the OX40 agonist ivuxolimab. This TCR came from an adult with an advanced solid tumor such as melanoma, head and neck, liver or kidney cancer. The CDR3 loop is CASSLSREEGWPGELFF. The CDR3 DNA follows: TGTGCCAGCAGCTTGAGTCGGGAGGAGGGCTGGCCCGGGGAGCTGTTTTTT.